A selection of T cell receptor beta chains follows, all from one sample in a study of CD8+ T cells in alopecia areata. TCRdb keeps only in-frame clones here, not all; method: immunoSEQ multiplex PCR. Of about 210,000 clones in the sample, around two fifths were seen once. Material: CD4+ T cells sorted from blood, obtained around week 31, from a patient treated with tofacitinib. The receptors derive from a human donor with alopecia areata. Both conserved end residues are part of each CDR3. The D gene is left open where the match is weak. Clone size is given for some rows only: seen once, a few or many times, or a class if the clone is expanded.

abundance | d_gene | j_gene | v_gene | CDR3aa | CDR3nt
many | NA | TRBJ1-1 | TRBV7-2 | CASSLAQNTEAFF | TGTGCCAGCAGCTTAGCCCAGAACACTGAAGCTTTCTTT
NA | NA | TRBJ2-7 | TRBV25-1 | CASSPRGDYEQYF | TGTGCCAGCAGTCCCCGGGGTGACTACGAGCAGTACTTC
NA | NA | TRBJ2-7 | TRBV27 | CASSSLSYEQYF | TGTGCCAGCAGTTCCCTCTCCTACGAGCAGTACTTC
NA | TRBD2 | TRBJ2-1 | TRBV6-5 | CASSFSGGARYEQFF | TGTGCCAGCAGTTTCAGCGGGGGGGCGCGATATGAGCAGTTCTTC
NA | TRBD1 | TRBJ1-1 | TRBV5-1 | CASSSGQGSTEAFF | TGCGCCAGCAGCTCCGGACAGGGGAGCACTGAAGCTTTCTTT
NA | TRBD1 | TRBJ1-5 | TRBV19 | CASSDPGQTNQPQHF | TGTGCCAGTAGCGATCCGGGACAGACCAATCAGCCCCAGCATTTT
few | NA | TRBJ1-2 | TRBV10-3 | CAINLDSGSYGYTF | TGTGCCATCAACTTAGACAGCGGAAGCTATGGCTACACCTTC
NA | NA | TRBJ2-5 | TRBV13 | CASSWGGAAETQYF | TGTGCCAGCAGCTGGGGAGGAGCGGCAGAGACCCAGTACTTC
NA | TRBD2 | TRBJ2-1 | TRBV10-3 | CAISELGTSGNNEQFF | TGTGCCATCAGTGAGCTAGGGACTAGCGGGAACAATGAGCAGTTCTTC
NA | NA | TRBJ1-2 | TRBV5-1 | CASSQGRDYGYTF | TGCGCCAGCAGCCAGGGACGTGACTATGGCTACACCTTC
few | TRBD1 | TRBJ2-2 | TRBV7-9 | CASSQPYTGTGGTGELFF | TGTGCCAGCAGCCAACCATACACCGGGACAGGGGGCACCGGGGAGCTGTTTTTT
few | NA | TRBJ1-5 | TRBV5-6 | CASSQDTNQPQHF | TGTGCCAGCAGCCAAGACACGAATCAGCCCCAGCATTTT
NA | NA | TRBJ1-2 | TRBV4-1 | CASSQNMGAGDYGYTF | TGCGCCAGCAGCCAAAATATGGGGGCCGGGGACTATGGCTACACCTTC
NA | NA | TRBJ1-2 | TRBV5-6 | CASSPRRGARTF | TGTGCCAGCAGCCCGAGGCGTGGGGCACGCACCTTC
NA | TRBD1 | TRBJ2-7 | TRBV7-9 | CASSSRQGVITSSYEQYF | TGTGCCAGCAGCTCGAGACAGGGGGTGATAACGAGCTCCTACGAGCAGTACTTC
few | NA | TRBJ2-7 | TRBV19 | CASSIRGSGAQYEQYF | TGTGCCAGTAGTATAAGGGGATCGGGGGCACAATACGAGCAGTACTTC
few | NA | TRBJ2-1 | TRBV6-5 | CASSYSGYRKQFF | TGTGCCAGCAGTTACTCGGGCTACCGGAAGCAGTTCTTC
NA | NA | TRBJ2-6 | TRBV9 | CASSVGRGTGANVLTF | TGTGCCAGCAGCGTAGGCCGGGGTACTGGGGCCAACGTCCTGACTTTC
NA | NA | TRBJ2-6 | TRBV7-9 | CASSPRGSHSGANVLTF | TGTGCCAGCAGCCCCCGCGGCAGCCACTCTGGGGCCAACGTCCTGACTTTC
NA | NA | TRBJ1-5 | TRBV5-1 | CASSEGGSNQPQHF | TGCGCCAGCAGCGAGGGTGGGAGCAATCAGCCCCAGCATTTT
NA | NA | TRBJ1-5 | TRBV2 | CASSEGRVENQPQHF | TGTGCCAGCAGTGAGGGCAGGGTCGAGAATCAGCCCCAGCATTTT
NA | TRBD1 | TRBJ2-1 | TRBV11-2 | CASSKGQDNYNEQFF | TGTGCCAGCAGCAAGGGACAGGATAACTACAATGAGCAGTTCTTC
NA | NA | TRBJ2-1 | TRBV10-3 | CAISESTVLGGEQFF | TGTGCCATCAGTGAGTCGACAGTCTTAGGTGGTGAGCAGTTCTTC
NA | TRBD2 | TRBJ2-3 | TRBV27 | CASSFRGGEADTQYF | TGTGCCAGCAGTTTTCGGGGAGGGGAGGCAGATACGCAGTATTTT
NA | TRBD1 | TRBJ1-1 | TRBV30 | CAWSVSDRGTEAFF | TGTGCCTGGAGTGTAAGTGACAGGGGAACTGAAGCTTTCTTT
few | TRBD1 | TRBJ1-2 | TRBV7-2 | CASSLTGAGYGYTF | TGTGCCAGCAGCTTGACAGGGGCAGGGTATGGCTACACCTTC
once | TRBD2 | TRBJ2-1 | TRBV30 | CAWSEVAGYNEQFF | TGTGCCTGGAGTGAGGTAGCGGGGTACAATGAGCAGTTCTTC